Described below is a single TCR beta chain sequence and its context. Germline values: CDR1 SGHDT, CDR2 YYEEEE. This CDR3 comprises 16 residues. V was pared by 0 bases and J by 4 bases, with 16 bases between. The entry originates in a study of shared T cell receptors in the human thymus. Assay used: immunoSEQ multiplex PCR; TCRdb lists only in-frame clones, some missing. The sample yields 630,000 or so clones, 80% to 90% seen once. The sample was also reused in another study, on human thymus T cells.

The V gene is TRBV5-6, the J gene TRBJ2-5, with a weak D call TRBD1 (6 bases). Specimen: thymocytes. The sequence derives from a boy less than two years old with a congenital heart defect. CDR3 nucleotide sequence: TGTGCCAGCAGCTTGGGGCCAGGGGTGACCGTAGAGACCCAGTACTTC. Protein product: CASSLGPGVTVETQYF.